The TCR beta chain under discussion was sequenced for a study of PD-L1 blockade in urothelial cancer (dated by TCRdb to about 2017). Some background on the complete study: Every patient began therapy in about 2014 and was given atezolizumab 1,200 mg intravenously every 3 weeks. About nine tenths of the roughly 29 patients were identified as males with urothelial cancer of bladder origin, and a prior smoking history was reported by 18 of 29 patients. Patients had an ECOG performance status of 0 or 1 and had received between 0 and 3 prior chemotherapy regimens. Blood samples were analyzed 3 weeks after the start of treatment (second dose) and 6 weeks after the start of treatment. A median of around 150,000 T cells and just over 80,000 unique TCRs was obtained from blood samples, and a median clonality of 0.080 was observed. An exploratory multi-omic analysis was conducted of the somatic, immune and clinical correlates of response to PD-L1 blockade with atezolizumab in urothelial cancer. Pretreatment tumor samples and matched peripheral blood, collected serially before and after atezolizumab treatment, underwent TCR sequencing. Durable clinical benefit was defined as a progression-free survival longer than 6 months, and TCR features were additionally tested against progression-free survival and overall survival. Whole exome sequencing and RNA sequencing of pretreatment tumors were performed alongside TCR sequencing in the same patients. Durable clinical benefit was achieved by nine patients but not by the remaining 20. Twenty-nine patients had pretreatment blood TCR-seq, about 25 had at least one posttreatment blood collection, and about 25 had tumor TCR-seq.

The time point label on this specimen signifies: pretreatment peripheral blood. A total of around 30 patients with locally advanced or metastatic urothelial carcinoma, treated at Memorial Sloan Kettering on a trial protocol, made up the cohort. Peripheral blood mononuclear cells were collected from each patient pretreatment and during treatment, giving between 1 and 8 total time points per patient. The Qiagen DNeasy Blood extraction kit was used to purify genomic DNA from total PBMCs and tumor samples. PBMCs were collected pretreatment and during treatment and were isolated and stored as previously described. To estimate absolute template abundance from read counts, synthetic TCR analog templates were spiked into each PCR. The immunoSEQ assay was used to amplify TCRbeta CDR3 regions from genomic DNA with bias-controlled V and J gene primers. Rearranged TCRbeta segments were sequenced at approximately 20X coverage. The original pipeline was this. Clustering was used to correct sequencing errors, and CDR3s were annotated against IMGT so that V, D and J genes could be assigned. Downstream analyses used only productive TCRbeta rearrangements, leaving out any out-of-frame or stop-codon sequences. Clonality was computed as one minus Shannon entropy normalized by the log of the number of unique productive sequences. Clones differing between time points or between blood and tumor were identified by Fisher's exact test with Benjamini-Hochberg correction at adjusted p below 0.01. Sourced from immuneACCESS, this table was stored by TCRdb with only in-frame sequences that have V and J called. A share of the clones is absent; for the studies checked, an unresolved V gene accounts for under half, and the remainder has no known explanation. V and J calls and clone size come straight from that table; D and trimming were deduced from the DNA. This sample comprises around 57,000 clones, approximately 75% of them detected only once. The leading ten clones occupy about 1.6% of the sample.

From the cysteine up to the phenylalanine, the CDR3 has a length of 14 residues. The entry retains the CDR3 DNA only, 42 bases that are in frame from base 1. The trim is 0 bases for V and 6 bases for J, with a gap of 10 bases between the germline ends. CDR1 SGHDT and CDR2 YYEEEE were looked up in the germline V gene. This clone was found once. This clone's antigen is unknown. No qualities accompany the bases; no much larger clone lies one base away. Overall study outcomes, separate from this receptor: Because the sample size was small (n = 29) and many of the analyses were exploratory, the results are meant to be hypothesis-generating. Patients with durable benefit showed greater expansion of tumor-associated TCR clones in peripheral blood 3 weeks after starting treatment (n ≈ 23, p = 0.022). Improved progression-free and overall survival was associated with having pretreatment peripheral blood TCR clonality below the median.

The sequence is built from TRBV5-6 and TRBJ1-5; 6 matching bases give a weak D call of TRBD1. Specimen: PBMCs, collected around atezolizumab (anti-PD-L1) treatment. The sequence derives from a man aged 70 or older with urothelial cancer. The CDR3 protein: CASSLGQGIQPQHF. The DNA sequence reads TGTGCCAGCAGCTTGGGCCAGGGGATTCAGCCCCAGCATTTT.